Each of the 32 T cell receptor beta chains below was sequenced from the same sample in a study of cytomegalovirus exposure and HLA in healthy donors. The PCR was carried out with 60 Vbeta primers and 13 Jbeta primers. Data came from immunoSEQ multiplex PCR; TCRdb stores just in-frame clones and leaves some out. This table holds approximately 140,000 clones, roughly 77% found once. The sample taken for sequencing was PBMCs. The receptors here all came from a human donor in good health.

CDR3 DNA sequence: TGTGCCAGCAGTGAAACGGGGACAGGTGGGGAGACCCAGTACTTC. This sequence encodes CASSETGTGGETQYF. This chain links TRBV25-1 with TRBJ2-5; 8 positions agree with TRBD1. Per the germline V gene, CDR1 is MGHDK and CDR2 is SYGVNS. V dropped 2 bases and J dropped 5; count of bases not matched to a gene: 7. The length of the CDR3 is 15 residues.

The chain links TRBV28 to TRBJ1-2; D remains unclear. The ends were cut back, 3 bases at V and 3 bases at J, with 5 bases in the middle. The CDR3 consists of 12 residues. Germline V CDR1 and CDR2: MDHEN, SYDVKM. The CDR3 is CASSFIDYGYTF. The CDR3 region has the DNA TGTGCCAGCAGTTTTATAGACTATGGCTACACCTTC.

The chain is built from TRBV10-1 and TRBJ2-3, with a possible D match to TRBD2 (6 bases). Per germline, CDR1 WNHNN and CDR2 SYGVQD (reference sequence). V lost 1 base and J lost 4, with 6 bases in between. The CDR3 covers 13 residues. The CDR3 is CASSELAADTQYF. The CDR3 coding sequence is TGCGCCAGCAGTGAGTTAGCGGCAGATACGCAGTATTTT.

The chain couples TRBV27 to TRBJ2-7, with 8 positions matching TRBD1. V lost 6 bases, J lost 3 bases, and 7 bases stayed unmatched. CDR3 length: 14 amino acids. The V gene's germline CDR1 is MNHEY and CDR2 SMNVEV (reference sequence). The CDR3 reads CASRPRQGYYEQYF. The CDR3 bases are TGTGCCAGCAGGCCCCGACAGGGGTACTACGAGCAGTACTTC.

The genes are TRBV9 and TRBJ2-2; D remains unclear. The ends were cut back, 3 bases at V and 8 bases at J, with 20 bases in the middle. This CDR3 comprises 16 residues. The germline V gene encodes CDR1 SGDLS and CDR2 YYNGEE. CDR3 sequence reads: CASSALGRLGGGELFF. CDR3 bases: TGTGCCAGCAGCGCTCTGGGCCGCTTGGGTGGAGGGGAGCTGTTTTTT.

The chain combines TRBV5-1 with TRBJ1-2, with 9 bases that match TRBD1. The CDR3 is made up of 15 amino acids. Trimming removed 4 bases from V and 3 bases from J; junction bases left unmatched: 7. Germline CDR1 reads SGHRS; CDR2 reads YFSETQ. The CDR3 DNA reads TGCGCCAGCAGCACCACAGGGGGCATCGACTATGGCTACACCTTC. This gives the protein CASSTTGGIDYGYTF.

The CDR3 nucleotides are TGTGCCAGCAGCGTAGGGGTAGCGGGAGTTTCAAGCGAGCAGTACTTC. This encodes CASSVGVAGVSSEQYF. The chain has TRBV9 and TRBJ2-7, with 9 bases lining up with TRBD2. Trimming at V came to 0 bases and at J to 6 bases, leaving 10 bases not matched to a gene. CDR1 is SGDLS and CDR2 is YYNGEE in the germline V gene. The CDR3 has 16 residues.

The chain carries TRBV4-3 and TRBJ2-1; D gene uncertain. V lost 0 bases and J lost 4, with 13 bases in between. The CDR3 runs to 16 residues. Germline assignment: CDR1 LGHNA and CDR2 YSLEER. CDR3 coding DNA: TGCGCCAGCAGCCAAGAGGCAGTACCCGAATACAATGAGCAGTTCTTC. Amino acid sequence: CASSQEAVPEYNEQFF.

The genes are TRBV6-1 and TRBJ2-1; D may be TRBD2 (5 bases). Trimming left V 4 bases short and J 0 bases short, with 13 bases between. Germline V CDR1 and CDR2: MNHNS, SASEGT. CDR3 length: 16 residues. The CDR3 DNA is TGTGCCAGCAGTGTAGAGTGGCTAGCCTCCTACAATGAGCAGTTCTTC. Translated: CASSVEWLASYNEQFF.

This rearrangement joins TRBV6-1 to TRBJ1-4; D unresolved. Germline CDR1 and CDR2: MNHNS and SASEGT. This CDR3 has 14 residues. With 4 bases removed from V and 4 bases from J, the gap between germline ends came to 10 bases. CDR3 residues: CASSAGLNNEKLFF. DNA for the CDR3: TGTGCCAGCAGTGCGGGTCTCAATAATGAAAAACTGTTTTTT.

This CDR3 reads CASSESLGGNEQFF. Here the CDR3 DNA reads TGCGCCAGCAGTGAGTCTTTAGGCGGGAATGAGCAGTTCTTC. The chain recombines TRBV10-1 with TRBJ2-1; D may be TRBD2 (5 bases). The CDR3 length is 14 residues. Germline CDR1 reads WNHNN; CDR2 reads SYGVQD (reference sequence). Trimming shortened V by 0 bases and J by 7 bases, and 10 bases separated the two germline ends.

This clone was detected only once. CDR3 sequence reads: CASSTEPGQGDQPQHF. CDR3 coding DNA: TGTGCCAGTAGTACAGAGCCGGGACAGGGGGATCAGCCCCAGCATTTT. The V gene is TRBV19, the J gene TRBJ1-5; 11 positions match TRBD1. The CDR3 is 16 amino acids. Germline V gene data show CDR1 as LNHDA and CDR2 as SQIVND (reference sequence). J gave up 5 bases and V 4 bases, and 7 bases lay outside the gene matches.

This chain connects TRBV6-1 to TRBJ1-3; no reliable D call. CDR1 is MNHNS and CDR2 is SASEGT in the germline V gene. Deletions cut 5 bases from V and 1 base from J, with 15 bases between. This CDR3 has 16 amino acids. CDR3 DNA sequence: TGTGCCAGCAGTCAAGACGCGTCCTTATCTGGAAACACCATATATTTT. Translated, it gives CASSQDASLSGNTIYF.

Written as DNA, the CDR3 is TGTGCCAGTAGTCGTAGGACAGGGGGCGTAGAGACCCAGTACTTC. Translating it yields CASSRRTGGVETQYF. J is TRBJ2-5 and V is TRBV19, with 11 bases identical to TRBD1. The germline gives CDR1 LNHDA, CDR2 SQIVND (reference sequence). Trimming at V came to 5 bases and at J to 4 bases, leaving 6 bases not matched to a gene. The CDR3 length is 15 residues.

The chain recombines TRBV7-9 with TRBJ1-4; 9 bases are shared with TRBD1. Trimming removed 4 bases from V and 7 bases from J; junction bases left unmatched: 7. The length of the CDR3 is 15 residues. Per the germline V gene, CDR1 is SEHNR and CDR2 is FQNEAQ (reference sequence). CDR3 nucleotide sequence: TGTGCCAGCAGCTGGGAACAGGGGGCCGGTGAAAAACTGTTTTTT. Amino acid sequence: CASSWEQGAGEKLFF. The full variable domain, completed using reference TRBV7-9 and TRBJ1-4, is DTGVSQNPRHKITKRGQNVTFRCDPISEHNRLYWYRQTLGQGPEFLTYFQNEAQLEKSRLLSDRFSAERPKGSFSTLEIQRTEQGDSAMYLCASSWEQGAGEKLFFGSGTQLSVL.

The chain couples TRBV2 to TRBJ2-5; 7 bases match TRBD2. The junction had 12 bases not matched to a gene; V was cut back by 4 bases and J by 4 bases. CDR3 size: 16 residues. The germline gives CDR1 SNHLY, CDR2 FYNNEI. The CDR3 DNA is TGTGCCAGCAGTGCTAGAGACCCTGGGAGGGGAGAGACCCAGTACTTC. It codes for CASSARDPGRGETQYF.

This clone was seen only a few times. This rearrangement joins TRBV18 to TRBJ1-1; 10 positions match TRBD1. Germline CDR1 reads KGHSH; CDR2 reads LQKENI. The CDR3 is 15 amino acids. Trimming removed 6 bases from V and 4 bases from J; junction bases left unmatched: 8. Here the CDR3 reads CASSQDRGGGTEAFF. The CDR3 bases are TGTGCCAGCTCGCAGGACAGGGGGGGCGGCACTGAAGCTTTCTTT.

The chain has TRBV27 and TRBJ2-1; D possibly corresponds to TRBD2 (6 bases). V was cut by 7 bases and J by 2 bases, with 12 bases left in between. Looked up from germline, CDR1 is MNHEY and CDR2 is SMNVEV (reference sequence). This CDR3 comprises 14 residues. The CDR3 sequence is CASTSIAAYNEQFF. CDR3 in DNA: TGTGCCAGCACATCAATAGCGGCCTACAATGAGCAGTTCTTC.

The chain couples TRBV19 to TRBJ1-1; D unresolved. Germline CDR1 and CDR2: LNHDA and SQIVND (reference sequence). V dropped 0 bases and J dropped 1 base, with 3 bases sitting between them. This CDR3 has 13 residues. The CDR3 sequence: CASSIDRNTEAFF. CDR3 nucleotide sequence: TGTGCCAGTAGTATAGACCGGAACACTGAAGCTTTCTTT.

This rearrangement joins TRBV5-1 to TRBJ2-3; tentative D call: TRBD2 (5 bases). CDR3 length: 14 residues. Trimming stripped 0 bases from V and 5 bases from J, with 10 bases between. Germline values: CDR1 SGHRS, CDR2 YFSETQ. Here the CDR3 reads CASSLDLAGDTQYF. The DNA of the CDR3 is TGCGCCAGCAGCTTGGATCTAGCAGGAGATACGCAGTATTTT.

The CDR3 sequence: CAIRSSGGELFF. The CDR3 coding sequence is TGTGCCATCAGGTCCTCAGGGGGGGAGCTGTTTTTT. The genes are TRBV10-3 and TRBJ2-2; a possible D gene is TRBD1 (5 bases). CDR1 ENHRY and CDR2 SYGVKD come from the germline V gene. Trimming removed 6 bases from V and 8 bases from J, with 10 bases in between. CDR3 length: 12 amino acids.

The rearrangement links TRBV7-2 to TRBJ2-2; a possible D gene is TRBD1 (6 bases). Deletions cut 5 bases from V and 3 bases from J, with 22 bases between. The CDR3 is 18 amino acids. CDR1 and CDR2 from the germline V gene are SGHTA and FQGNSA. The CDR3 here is CASSPTRGQNFYTGELFF. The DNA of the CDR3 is TGTGCCAGCAGCCCTACACGAGGACAGAACTTTTACACCGGGGAGCTGTTTTTT.

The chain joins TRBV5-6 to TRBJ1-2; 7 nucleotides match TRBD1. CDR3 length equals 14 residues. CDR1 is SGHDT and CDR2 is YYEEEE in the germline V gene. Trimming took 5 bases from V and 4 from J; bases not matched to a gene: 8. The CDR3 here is CASSLGQLTYGYTF. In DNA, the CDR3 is TGTGCCAGCAGTCTGGGACAGTTGACCTATGGCTACACCTTC.

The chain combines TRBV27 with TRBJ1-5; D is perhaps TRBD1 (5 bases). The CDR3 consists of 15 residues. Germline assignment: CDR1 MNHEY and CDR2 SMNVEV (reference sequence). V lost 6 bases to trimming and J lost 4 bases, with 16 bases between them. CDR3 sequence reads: CASSPLGVLNQPQHF. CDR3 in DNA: TGTGCCAGCAGCCCTCTAGGGGTATTGAATCAGCCCCAGCATTTT.

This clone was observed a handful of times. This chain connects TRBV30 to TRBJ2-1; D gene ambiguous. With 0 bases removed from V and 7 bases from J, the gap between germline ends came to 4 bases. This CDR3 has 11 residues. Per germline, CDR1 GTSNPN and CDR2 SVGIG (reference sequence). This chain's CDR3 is CAWSVLNEQFF. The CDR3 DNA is TGTGCCTGGAGTGTCTTAAATGAGCAGTTCTTC.

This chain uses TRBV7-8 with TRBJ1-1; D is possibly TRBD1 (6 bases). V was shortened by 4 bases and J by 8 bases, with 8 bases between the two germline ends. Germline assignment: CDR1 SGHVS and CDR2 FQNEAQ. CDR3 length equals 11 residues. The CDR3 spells CASSYGQEAFF. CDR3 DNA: TGTGCCAGCAGCTACGGACAGGAAGCTTTCTTT. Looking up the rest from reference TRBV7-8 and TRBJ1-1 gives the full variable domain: GAGVSQSPRYKVAKRGQDVALRCDPISGHVSLFWYQQALGQGPEFLTYFQNEAQLDKSGLPSDRFFAERPEGSVSTLKIQRTQQEDSAVYLCASSYGQEAFFGQGTRLTVV.

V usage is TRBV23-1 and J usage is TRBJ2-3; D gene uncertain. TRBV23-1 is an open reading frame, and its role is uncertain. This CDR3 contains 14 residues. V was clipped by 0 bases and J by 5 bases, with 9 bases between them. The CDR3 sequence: CASSQSRHRDTQYF. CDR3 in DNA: TGCGCCAGCAGTCAATCGCGTCACAGAGATACGCAGTATTTT.

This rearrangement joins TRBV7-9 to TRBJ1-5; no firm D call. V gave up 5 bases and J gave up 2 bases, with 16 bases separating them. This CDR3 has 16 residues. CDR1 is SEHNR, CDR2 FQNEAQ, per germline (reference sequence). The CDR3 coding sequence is TGTGCCAGCAGCCTGCATGCGGCGGATGGCAATCAGCCCCAGCATTTT. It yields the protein CASSLHAADGNQPQHF.

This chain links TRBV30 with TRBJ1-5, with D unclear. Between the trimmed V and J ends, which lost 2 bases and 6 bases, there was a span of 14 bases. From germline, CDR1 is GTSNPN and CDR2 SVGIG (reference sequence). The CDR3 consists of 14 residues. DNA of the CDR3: TGTGCCTGGAGTACGAGGGCGGGTACTCAGCCCCAGCATTTT. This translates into CAWSTRAGTQPQHF.

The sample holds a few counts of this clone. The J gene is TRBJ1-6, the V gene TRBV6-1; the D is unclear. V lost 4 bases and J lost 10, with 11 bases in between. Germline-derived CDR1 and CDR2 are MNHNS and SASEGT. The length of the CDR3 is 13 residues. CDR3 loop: CASSVGRESPLHF. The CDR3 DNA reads TGTGCCAGCAGTGTCGGGAGGGAATCACCCCTCCACTTT.

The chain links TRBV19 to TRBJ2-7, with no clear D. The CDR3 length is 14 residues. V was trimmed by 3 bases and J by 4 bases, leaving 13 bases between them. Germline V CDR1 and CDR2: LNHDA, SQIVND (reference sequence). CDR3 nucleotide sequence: TGTGCCAGTAGTATTCGGTCAGCGATGTACGAGCAGTACTTC. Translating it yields CASSIRSAMYEQYF.

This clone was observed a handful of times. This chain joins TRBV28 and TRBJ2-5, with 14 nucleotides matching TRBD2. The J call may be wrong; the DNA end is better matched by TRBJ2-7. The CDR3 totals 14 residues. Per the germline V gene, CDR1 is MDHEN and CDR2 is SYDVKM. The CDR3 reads CASRRTSGRFEQYF. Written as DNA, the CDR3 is TGTGCCAGCAGACGGACTAGCGGGAGGTTCGAGCAGTACTTC.